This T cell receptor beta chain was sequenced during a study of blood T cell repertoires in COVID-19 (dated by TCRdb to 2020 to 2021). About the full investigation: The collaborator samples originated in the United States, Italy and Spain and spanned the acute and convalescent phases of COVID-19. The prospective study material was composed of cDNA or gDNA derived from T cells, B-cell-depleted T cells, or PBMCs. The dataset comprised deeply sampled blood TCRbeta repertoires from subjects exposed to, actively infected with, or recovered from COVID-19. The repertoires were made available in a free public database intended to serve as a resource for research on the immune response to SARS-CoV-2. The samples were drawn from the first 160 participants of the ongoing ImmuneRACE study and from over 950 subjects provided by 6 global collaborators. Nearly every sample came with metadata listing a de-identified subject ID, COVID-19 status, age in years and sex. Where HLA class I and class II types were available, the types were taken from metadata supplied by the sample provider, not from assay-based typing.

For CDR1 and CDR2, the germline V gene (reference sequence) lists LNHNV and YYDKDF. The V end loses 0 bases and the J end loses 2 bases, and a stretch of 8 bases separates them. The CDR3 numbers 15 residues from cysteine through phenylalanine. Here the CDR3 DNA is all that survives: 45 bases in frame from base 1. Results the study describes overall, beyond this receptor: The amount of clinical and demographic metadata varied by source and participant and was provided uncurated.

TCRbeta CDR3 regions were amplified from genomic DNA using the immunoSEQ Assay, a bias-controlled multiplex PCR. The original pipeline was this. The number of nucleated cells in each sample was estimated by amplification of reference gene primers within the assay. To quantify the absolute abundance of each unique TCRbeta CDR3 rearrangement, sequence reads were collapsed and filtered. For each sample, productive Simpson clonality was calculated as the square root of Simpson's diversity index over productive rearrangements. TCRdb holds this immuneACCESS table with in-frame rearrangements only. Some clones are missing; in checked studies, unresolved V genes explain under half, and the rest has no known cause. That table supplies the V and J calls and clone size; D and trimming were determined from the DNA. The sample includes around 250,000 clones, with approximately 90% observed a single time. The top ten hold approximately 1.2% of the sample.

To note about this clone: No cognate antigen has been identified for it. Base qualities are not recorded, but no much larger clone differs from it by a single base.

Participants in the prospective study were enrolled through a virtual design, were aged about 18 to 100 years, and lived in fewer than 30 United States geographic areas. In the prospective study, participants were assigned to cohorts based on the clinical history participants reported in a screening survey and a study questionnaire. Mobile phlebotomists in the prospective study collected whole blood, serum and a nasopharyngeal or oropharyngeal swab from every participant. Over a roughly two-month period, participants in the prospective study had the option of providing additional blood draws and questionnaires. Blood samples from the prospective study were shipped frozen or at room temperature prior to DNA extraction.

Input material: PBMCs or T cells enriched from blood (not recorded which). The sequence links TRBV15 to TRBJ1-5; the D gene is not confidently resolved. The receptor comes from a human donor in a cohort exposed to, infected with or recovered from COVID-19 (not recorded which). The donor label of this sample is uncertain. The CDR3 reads CATSRDRSGNQPQHF. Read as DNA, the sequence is TGTGCCACCAGCAGAGATCGGAGCGGCAATCAGCCCCAGCATTTT.